This T cell receptor beta chain was observed in a study of CD8+CD57+ T cells in acquired aplastic anemia. On the study more broadly: Isolated CD4+ and CD8+ cells, once sorted, yielded DNA averaging approximately 3 ug.

Whole-study results and caveats: For CD8+ Simpson's diversity, patients and controls showed no significant difference. The study identified roughly 31 CD8+ CDR3 sequences shared by patients and controls.

Genomic DNA was employed as the template in profiling TCR beta VDJ and CDR3. TCRdb analysed the reads with MiXCR anew, one entry per CDR3 protein. Of about 180,000 distinct CDR3 sequences listed, roughly 48% are singletons. For this clonotype: Antigen unknown.

Germline lookup yields CDR1 SGHTA and CDR2 FQGTGA. With 4 bases clipped from V and 8 bases from J, the junction kept 13 bases outside the gene matches. CDR3 length equals 16 residues. Sequencing involved patients with CD8+CD57+ cell expansion previously shown by flow cytometry. This receptor was taken from a human donor with aplastic anemia. The sample was sorted CD4+, CD8+, or CD8+CD57+ T cells (not recorded which) from PBMCs. The chain links TRBV7-3 to TRBJ1-2; TRBD1 agrees at 10 bases. CDR3 sequence: CASSSGTGDGIGGYTF. CDR3 sequence (DNA): TGTGCCAGCAGCTCCGGGACAGGGGACGGAATTGGCGGCTACACCTTC.